This T cell receptor (beta chain) was documented in a study of CD8 T cells in ankylosing spondylitis. Study-level findings and limits: In ankylosing spondylitis patients, matched synovial fluid reportedly showed significant enrichment of disease-linked clones. Among TCR beta sequences, a motif of several highly homologous variants appeared characteristic of ankylosing spondylitis blood.

This clonotype was detected many times. Its specificity is unknown. Quantitative 5'-RACE was performed with molecular barcodes, and it yielded the TCR beta libraries. TCRdb called the 5' RACE reads again in MiXCR, with one record for every CDR3 protein. The table records around 430,000 distinct CDR3 sequences, about a sixth of them present only once. Sequencing was performed on blood, either unsorted or a sorted T cell fraction (not recorded which). This receptor was taken from a male donor with ankylosing spondylitis.

CDR3 amino acids: CASSLYRGNTEAFF. As DNA, the CDR3 is TGCGCCAGCAGCTTGTATCGGGGAAACACTGAAGCTTTCTTT. The V call is TRBV5-1, the J call TRBJ1-1; D not resolved. The CDR3 runs to 14 residues. V lost 1 base to trimming and J lost 2 bases, with 9 bases between them. The V gene's germline CDR1 is SGHRS and CDR2 YFSETQ.